This T cell receptor beta chain was observed in a study of blood T cell repertoires in COVID-19. As for the study in general: PBMCs, B-cell-depleted T cells, or T cells were the source of the cDNA or gDNA that made up the material.

The CDR3 loop spans 13 amino acids. Germline V gives CDR1 SGDLS, CDR2 YYNGEE. The germline V and J ends were trimmed by 1 base and 7 bases, with 9 bases remaining between them. In the authors' workflow: Amplification from reference gene primers served as the basis for estimated nucleated cell counts. The method was immunoSEQ multiplex PCR; TCRdb's version includes in-frame clones alone and lacks a portion of them. D and trimming come from the DNA, and the V and J calls and clone size come from that table. This repertoire shows 280,000 or so clones, approximately 85% found once; its top ten account for approximately 12%.

This receptor was taken from a human donor in a cohort sampled during active COVID-19. V and J are TRBV9 and TRBJ2-1; the D is unclear. Input material: peripheral blood. The DNA for the CDR3 is TGTGCCAGCAGCGTACAGGTTCAAAATGAGCAGTTCTTC. Its translation: CASSVQVQNEQFF. Filled out from reference TRBV9 and TRBJ2-1, the complete variable domain reads DSGVTQTPKHLITATGQRVTLRCSPRSGDLSVYWYQQSLDQGLQFLIQYYNGEERAKGNILERFSAQQFPDLHSELNLSSLELGDSALYFCASSVQVQNEQFFGPGTRLTVL.